The present T cell receptor beta chain was sequenced within a study of OX40 agonist ivuxolimab in advanced cancers. Repertoires were generated with immunoSEQ multiplex PCR, while TCRdb's copy carries only in-frame clones and drops some. The sample comprises 50,000 to 55,000 clones, around 89% of which are singletons, and under 13% rests with the top ten. The sequencing here drew on CD4+ or CD8+ T cells sorted from blood, taken in a trial of the OX40 agonist ivuxolimab. This TCR was sampled from an adult with an advanced solid tumor such as melanoma, head and neck, liver or kidney cancer.

CDR3 sequence reads: CATSIDRDRQPQHF. The CDR3 DNA reads as TGTGCCACCAGCATAGACAGGGATCGACAGCCCCAGCATTTT. The rearrangement uses TRBV15 and TRBJ1-5, with 7 nucleotides matching TRBD1. V shed 4 bases and J 7 bases; nucleotides not matched to a gene: 7. The CDR3 has 14 residues. Germline V gives CDR1 LNHNV, CDR2 YYDKDF (reference sequence).